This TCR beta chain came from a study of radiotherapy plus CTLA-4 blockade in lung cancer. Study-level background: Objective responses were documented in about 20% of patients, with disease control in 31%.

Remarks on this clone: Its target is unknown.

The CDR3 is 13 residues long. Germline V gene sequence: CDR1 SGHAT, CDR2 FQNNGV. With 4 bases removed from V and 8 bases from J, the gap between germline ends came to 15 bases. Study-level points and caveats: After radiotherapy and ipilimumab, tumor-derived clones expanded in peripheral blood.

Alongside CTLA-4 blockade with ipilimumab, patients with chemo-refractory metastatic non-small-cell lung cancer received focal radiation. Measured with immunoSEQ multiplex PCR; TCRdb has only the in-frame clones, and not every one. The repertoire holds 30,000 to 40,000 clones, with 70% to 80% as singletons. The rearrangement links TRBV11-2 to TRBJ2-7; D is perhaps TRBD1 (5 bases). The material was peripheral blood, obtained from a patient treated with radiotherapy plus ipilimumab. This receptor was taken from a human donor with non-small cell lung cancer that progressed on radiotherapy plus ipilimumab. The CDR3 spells CASSSGPKDKQYF. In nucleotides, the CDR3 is TGTGCCAGCAGCTCCGGCCCAAAGGACAAGCAGTACTTC.